This T cell receptor (beta chain) was identified in a study of neurological immune-mediated disorders. The V end was cut by 3 bases, the J end by 0 bases, with 5 bases between. CDR1 is MDHEN, CDR2 SYDVKM, per germline. This CDR3 region has 13 residues. TCRdb passed the 5' RACE reads through MiXCR, listing each CDR3 protein once. The sample yields 60,000 to 85,000 distinct CDR3 sequences, less than 5.5% seen once. This clonotype was counted at least ten times. Unsorted libraries were prepared from 2 million PBMCs that had been stored at -80 C. Sequenced: PBMCs. The rearrangement joins TRBV28 to TRBJ1-1; D not certain. The source is a man between 18 and 29 years old with multiple sclerosis. Here the CDR3 DNA reads TGTGCCAGCAGTTTCTCAGTGAACACTGAAGCTTTCTTT. Its protein is CASSFSVNTEAFF.